This T cell receptor beta chain was recorded in a study of T cell repertoires in cytomegalovirus infection. This clonotype was seen ten or more times. Its antigen is unidentified. General study points: The response measured ex vivo was dominated by TCR beta clonotypes (HLA-C-restricted and CMV-specific).

Each CDR3 protein gets one entry after TCRdb re-called the reads with MiXCR. This sample yields hundreds of thousands of distinct CDR3 sequences, of which approximately 33% are seen a single time; about 13% belongs to the top ten. With 4 bases removed from V and 2 bases from J, the gap between germline ends came to 6 bases. The V gene's germline CDR1 is SEHNR and CDR2 FQNEAQ (reference sequence). This CDR3 has 12 amino acids. Sequenced: PBMCs. The clonotype originates from a human donor in good health (CMV status not recorded). Some clones in this sample may be carry-over from other donors' samples. The V gene is TRBV7-9, the J gene TRBJ2-7; D is undetermined. The CDR3 here is CASSSRTYEQYF. CDR3 coding DNA: TGTGCCAGCAGCTCTCGGACCTACGAGCAGTACTTC.